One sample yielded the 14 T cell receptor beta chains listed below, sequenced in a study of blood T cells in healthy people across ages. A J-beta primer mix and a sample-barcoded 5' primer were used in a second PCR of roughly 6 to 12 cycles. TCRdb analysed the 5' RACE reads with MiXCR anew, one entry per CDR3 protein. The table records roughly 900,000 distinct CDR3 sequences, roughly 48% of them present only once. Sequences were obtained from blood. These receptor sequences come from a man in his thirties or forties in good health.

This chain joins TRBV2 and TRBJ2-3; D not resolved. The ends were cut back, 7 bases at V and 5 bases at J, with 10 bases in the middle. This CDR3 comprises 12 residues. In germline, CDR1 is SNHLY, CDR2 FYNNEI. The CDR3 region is CASKLEIDTQYF. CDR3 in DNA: TGTGCCAGCAAGCTAGAGATAGATACGCAGTATTTT.

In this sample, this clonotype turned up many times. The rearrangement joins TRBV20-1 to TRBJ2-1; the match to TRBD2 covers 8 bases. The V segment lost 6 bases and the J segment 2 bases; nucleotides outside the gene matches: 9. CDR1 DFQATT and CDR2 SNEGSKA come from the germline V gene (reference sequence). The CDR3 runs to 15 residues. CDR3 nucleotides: TGCAGTGCCGGTACTGGCGGGGGGACCTACAATGAGCAGTTCTTC. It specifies CSAGTGGGTYNEQFF.

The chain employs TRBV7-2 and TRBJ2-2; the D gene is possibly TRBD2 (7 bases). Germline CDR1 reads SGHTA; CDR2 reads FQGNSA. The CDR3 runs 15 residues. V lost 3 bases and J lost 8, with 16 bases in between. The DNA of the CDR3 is TGTGCCAGCAGCTTCGAGGGGGGGGCCGCAGGGGAGCTGTTTTTT. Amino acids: CASSFEGGAAGELFF.

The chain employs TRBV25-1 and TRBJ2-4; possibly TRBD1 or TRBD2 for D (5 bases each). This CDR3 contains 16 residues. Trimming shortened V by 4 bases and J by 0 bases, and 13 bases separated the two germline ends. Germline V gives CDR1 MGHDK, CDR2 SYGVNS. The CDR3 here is CASSAKGTLAKNIQYF. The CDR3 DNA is TGTGCCAGCAGTGCTAAGGGGACCCTAGCCAAAAACATTCAGTACTTC. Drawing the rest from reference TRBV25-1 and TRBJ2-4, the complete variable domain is EADIYQTPRYLVIGTGKKITLECSQTMGHDKMYWYQQDPGMELHLIHYSYGVNSTEKGDLSSESTVSRIRTEHFPLTLESARPSHTSQYLCASSAKGTLAKNIQYFGAGTRLSVL.

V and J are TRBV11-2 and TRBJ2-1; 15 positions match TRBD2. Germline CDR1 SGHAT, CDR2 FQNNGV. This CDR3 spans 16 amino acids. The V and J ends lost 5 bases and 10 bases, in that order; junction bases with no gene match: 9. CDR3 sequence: CASSGMGLAGGREQFF. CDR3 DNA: TGTGCCAGCAGCGGAATGGGACTAGCGGGGGGTAGGGAGCAGTTCTTC.

The CDR3 sequence: CASSQDFGGGPTDTQYF. The CDR3 DNA reads as TGCGCCAGCAGCCAAGATTTCGGGGGGGGACCCACAGATACGCAGTATTTT. The V and J genes are TRBV4-1 and TRBJ2-3, with TRBD2 matching over 8 bases. After removal of 0 bases from V and 2 bases from J, the junction contained 7 bases not matched to a gene. The CDR3 length is 17 residues. Germline CDR1 MGHRA, CDR2 YSYEKL.

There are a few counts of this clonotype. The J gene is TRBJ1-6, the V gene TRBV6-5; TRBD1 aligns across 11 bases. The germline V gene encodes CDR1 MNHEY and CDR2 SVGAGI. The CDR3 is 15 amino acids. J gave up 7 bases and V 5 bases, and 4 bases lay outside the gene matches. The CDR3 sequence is CASSTRDRGNSPLHF. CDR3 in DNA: TGTGCCAGCAGTACTCGGGACAGGGGGAATTCACCCCTCCACTTT.

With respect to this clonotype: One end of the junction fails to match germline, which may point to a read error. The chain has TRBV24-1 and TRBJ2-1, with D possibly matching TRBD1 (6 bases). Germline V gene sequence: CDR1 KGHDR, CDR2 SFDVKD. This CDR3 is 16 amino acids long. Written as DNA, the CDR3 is TGTGTCACCAGTGAATGGACAGTTAGCTCCTACAATGAGCGGTTCTTC. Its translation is CVTSEWTVSSYNERFF.

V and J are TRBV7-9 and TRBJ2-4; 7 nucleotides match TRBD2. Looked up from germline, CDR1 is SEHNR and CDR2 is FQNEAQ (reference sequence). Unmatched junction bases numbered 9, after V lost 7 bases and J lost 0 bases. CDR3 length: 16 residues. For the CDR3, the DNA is TGTGCCAGCACCATGGGAGCGGGGTTAGCCAAAAACATTCAGTACTTC. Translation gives CASTMGAGLAKNIQYF. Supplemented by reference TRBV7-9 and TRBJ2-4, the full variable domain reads DTGVSQNPRHKITKRGQNVTFRCDPISEHNRLYWYRQTLGQGPEFLTYFQNEAQLEKSRLLSDRFSAERPKGSFSTLEIQRTEQGDSAMYLCASTMGAGLAKNIQYFGAGTRLSVL.

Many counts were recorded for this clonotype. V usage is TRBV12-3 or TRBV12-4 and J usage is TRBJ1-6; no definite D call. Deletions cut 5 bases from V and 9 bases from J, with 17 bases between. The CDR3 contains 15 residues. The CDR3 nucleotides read TGTGCCAGCAGTCGCGGTGGAGGGATCGGTTCACCCCTCCACTTT. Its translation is CASSRGGGIGSPLHF.

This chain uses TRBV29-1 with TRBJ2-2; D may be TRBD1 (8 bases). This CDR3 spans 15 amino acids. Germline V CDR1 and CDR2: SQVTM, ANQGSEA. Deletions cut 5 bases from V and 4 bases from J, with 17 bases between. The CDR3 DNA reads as TGCAGCGTTCTGGGGGGGACAGGTTCCACCGGGGAGCTGTTTTTT. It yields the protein CSVLGGTGSTGELFF.

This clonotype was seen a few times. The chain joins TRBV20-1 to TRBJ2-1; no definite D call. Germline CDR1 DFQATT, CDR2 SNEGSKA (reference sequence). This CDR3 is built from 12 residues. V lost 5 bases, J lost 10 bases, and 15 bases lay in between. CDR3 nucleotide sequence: TGCAGTGCTGGGTCTCTGTCACAGGAGCAGTTCTTC. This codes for CSAGSLSQEQFF.

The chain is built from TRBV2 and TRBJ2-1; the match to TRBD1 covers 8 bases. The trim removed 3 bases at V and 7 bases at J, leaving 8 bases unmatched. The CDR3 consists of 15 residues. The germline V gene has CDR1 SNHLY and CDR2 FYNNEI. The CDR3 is CASSDRAGGMNEQFF. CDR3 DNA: TGTGCCAGCAGTGATCGGGCAGGGGGCATGAATGAGCAGTTCTTC.

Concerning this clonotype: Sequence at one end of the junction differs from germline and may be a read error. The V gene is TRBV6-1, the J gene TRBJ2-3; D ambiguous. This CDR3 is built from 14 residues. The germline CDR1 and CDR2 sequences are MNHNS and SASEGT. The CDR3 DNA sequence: TGTGCCAGCAGTGTAAGCGTGGTACAAGATGCGCAGTATTTT. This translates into CASSVSVVQDAQYF.